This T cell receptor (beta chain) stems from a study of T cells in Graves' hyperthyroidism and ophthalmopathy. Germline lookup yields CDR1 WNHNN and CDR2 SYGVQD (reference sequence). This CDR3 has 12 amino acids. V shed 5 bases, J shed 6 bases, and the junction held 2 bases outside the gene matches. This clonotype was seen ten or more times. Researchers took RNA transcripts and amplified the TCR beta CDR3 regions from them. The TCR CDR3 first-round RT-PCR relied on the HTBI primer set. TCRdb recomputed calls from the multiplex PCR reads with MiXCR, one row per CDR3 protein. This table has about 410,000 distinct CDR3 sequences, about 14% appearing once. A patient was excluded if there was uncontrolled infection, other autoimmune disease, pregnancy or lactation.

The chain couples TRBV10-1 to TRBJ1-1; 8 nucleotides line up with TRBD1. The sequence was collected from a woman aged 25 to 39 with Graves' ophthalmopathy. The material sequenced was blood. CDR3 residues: CASSLQGAEAFF. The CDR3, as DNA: TGCGCCAGCAGTCTACAGGGGGCTGAAGCTTTCTTT.